What follows describes a single TCR beta chain. Antigen unknown. This specimen comes from a study of T cell responses to AZD1222 COVID-19 vaccine. Study observations and caveats: Females outnumbered males among donors, who were mostly white British; clonal diversity was possibly underestimated. When two AZD1222 doses had been given, Spike-specific TCR breadth and depth rose. Scientists sampled the repertoires only once the peak T cell response had passed.

The protocol was immunoSEQ multiplex PCR, while the TCRdb copy is restricted to in-frame clones and leaves out a portion. The sample has about 180,000 clones; about 91% are singletons. The CDR3 spans 12 residues. The germline V and J ends were trimmed by 2 bases and 8 bases, with 4 bases remaining between them. Looked up from germline, CDR1 is MNHEY and CDR2 is SMNVEV (reference sequence). V and J are TRBV27 and TRBJ1-6; D is unclear. This TCR came from an adult who received the AZD1222 COVID-19 vaccine. Sequenced here: peripheral blood, sampled 28 days after the second AZD1222 dose. The CDR3 DNA is TGTGCCAGCAGTTTAGGGTATTCACCCCTCCACTTT. This gives the protein CASSLGYSPLHF.